The present T cell receptor (beta chain) was sequenced within a study of T-cell reconstitution after alpha-beta-depleted transplantation in children. This clonotype was seen a handful of times. Between the trimmed V and J ends, which lost 1 base and 4 bases, there was a span of 15 bases. The CDR3 has 16 amino acids. Germline V CDR1 and CDR2: LGHDT, YNNKEL (reference sequence). Researchers prepared the TCRbeta library using unique molecular identifiers, the study reports. TCRdb used MiXCR to reprocess the PCR reads, holding one entry per CDR3 protein. The repertoire holds about 610,000 distinct CDR3 sequences, with about 10% as singletons.

Sequencing was performed on PBMCs from the stem cell graft donor, taken from the stem cell graft. This chain uses TRBV3-1 with TRBJ2-3, with D perhaps given as TRBD1 or TRBD2 (7 bases each). The source of this sequence is a human donor who donated a stem cell graft to a child with acute myeloid leukemia. The CDR3 DNA follows: TGTGCCAGCAGCCAAGCAGGGGGAGGGCCGGCAGATACGCAGTATTTT. The encoded protein is CASSQAGGGPADTQYF.